The present entry profiles one T cell receptor beta chain with its context. The target antigen is unknown. The source of the sample is a study of Ad26.COV2.S vaccination and SARS-CoV-2 variants. Study as a whole: Each vaccinee took Ad26.COV2.S intramuscularly, once or twice 56 days apart. Whole-study findings and limits: It was vaccine recipients, not placebo recipients, who had the higher spike-specific TCR breadth.

The treatment denotes: 15 to 20 received Ad26.COV2.S at low or high dose, single or two shots; roughly five received placebo; per-sample allocation not given. Sampling took place 63 days after the first vaccine or placebo injection. Sequencing used immunoSEQ multiplex PCR; TCRdb keeps in-frame clones, though not all of them. The sample includes around 310,000 clones, about 90% of them seen just once. Trimming removed 1 base from V and 4 bases from J, with 11 bases in between. CDR3 size: 15 residues. Germline V gene data show CDR1 as KGHSH and CDR2 as LQKENI. V gene TRBV18 combines with J gene TRBJ1-5; D not certain. The receptor was isolated from a person aged 18-60 years who received the Ad26.COV2.S COVID-19 vaccine or a placebo. Sequencing used peripheral blood, obtained in a trial of Ad26.COV2.S vaccine versus placebo. The CDR3: CASSPQYGYNQPQHF. CDR3 bases: TGTGCCAGCTCACCACAGTACGGCTATAATCAGCCCCAGCATTTT.